The entry below gives a single T cell receptor (beta chain) sequence along with its context. Peripheral blood was drawn, approximately 9.5 milliliters per donor. This sample was taken from a study of blood T cells in healthy people across ages. Alongside a J-beta primer mix, a sample-barcoded 5' primer served in a second PCR lasting about 7 to 11 cycles. Sequencing yielded, for each sample, at least 3 million paired-end reads carrying CDR3. MiXCR, applied by TCRdb to the 5' RACE reads, yields one record per CDR3 protein. The profile shows under 700,000 distinct CDR3 sequences, around 24% of them singletons. The CDR3 loop spans 14 amino acids. Per germline, CDR1 SEHNR and CDR2 FQNEAQ (reference sequence). These data also featured in a second study, about T cells of mothers and their children. That study adds: Each mother gave over 8.5 million TCR beta CDR3 reads; each child, approximately 3.3 million.

This clonotype was sampled from a boy under 18 in good health. Sample: blood. The chain has TRBV7-9 and TRBJ2-1, with D uncertain. The end of the DNA fits TRBJ2-5 better, so the J call may be wrong. The CDR3 protein is CASSLPTLEETQYF. CDR3 coding DNA: TGTGCCAGCAGCCTGCCGACACTTGAAGAGACCCAGTACTTC.